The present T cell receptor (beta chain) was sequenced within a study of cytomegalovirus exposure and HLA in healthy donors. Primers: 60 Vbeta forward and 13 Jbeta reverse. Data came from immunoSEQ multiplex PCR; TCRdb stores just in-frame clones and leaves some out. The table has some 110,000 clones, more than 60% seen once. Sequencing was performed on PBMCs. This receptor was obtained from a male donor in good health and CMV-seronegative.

The CDR3 nucleotides read TGTGCCAGCCACCCCCGGGGAGGGTCCGACAATGAGCAGTTCTTC. Translating gives CASHPRGGSDNEQFF. The chain is built from TRBV5-4 and TRBJ2-1; the match to TRBD2 covers 7 bases. From germline, CDR1 is SGHNT and CDR2 YYREEE (reference sequence). The V and J ends lost 7 bases and 5 bases, in that order; junction bases with no gene match: 12. The CDR3 contains 15 residues.